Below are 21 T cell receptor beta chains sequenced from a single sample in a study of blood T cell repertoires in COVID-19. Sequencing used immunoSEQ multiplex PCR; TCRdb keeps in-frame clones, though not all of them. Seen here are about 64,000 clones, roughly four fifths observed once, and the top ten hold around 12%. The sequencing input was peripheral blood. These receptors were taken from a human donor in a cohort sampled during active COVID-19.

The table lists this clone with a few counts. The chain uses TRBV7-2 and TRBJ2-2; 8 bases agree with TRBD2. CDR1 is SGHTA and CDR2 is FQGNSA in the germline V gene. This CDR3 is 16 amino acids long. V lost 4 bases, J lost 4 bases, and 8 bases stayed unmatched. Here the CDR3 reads CASSSKSGGRTGELFF. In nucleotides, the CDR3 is TGTGCCAGCAGCTCTAAGAGCGGGGGACGCACCGGGGAGCTGTTTTTT.

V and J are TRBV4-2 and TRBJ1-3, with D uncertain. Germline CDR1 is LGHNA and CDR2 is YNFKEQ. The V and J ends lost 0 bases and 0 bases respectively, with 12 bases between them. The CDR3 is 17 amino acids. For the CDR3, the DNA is TGTGCCAGCAGCCAAGATTCGCGGGGAATCTCTGGAAACACCATATATTTT. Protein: CASSQDSRGISGNTIYF.

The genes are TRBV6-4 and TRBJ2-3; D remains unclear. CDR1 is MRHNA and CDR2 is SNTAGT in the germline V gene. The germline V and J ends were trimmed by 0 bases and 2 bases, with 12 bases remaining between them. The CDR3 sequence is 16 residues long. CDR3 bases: TGTGCCAGCAGTGACTCGATGGGCAGTATCACAGATACGCAGTATTTT. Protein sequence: CASSDSMGSITDTQYF.

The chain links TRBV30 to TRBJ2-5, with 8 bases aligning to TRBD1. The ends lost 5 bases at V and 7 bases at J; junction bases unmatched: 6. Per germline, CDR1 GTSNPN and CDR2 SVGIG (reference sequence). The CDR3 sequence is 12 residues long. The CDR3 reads CAWRDRLWTQYF. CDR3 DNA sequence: TGTGCCTGGCGGGACAGGCTTTGGACCCAGTACTTC.

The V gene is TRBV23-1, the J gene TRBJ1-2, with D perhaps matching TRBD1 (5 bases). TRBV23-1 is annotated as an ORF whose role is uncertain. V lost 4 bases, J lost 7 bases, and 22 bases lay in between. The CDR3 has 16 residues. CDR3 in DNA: TGCGCCAGCAGTCTAGGGGTGAGGACATACTCGGCTGGCTACACCTTC. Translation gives CASSLGVRTYSAGYTF.

The CDR3 loop reads CASVGQGNSPLHF. The CDR3, as DNA: TGTGCCAGTGTGGGACAGGGTAACTCACCCCTCCACTTT. The rearrangement uses TRBV19 and TRBJ1-6; 9 bases align to TRBD1. In germline, CDR1 is LNHDA, CDR2 SQIVND (reference sequence). The junction had 6 bases not matched to a gene; V was cut back by 8 bases and J by 10 bases. There are 13 residues in the CDR3.

The DNA of the CDR3 is TGCGCCAGCAGCCAAGATAATGAGGGTCTTGGCTCTGGGGCCAACGTCCTGACTTTC. Encoded protein: CASSQDNEGLGSGANVLTF. This chain joins TRBV4-1 and TRBJ2-6; the D gene is possibly TRBD2 (5 bases). The CDR3 is made up of 19 amino acids. The V gene lost 0 bases and the J gene lost 0 bases, with 15 bases spanning the gap. The germline V gene encodes CDR1 MGHRA and CDR2 YSYEKL.

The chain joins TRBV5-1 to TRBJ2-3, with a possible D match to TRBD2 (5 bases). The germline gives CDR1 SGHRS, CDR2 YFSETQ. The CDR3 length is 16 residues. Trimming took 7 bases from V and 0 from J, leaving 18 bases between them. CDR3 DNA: TGCGCCAGCTCGCCAGCGGACCAAGCTAGCACAGATACGCAGTATTTT. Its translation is CASSPADQASTDTQYF.

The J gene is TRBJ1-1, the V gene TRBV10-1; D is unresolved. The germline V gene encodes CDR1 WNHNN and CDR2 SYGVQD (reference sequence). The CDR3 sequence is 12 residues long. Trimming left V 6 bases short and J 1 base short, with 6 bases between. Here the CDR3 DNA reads TGCGCCAGCAGCGGTAGGAACACTGAAGCTTTCTTT. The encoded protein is CASSGRNTEAFF.

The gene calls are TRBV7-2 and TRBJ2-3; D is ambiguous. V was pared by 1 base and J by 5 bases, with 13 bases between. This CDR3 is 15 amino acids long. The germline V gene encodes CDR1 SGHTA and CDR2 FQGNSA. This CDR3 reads CASSLVAVGVDTQYF. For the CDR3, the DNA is TGTGCCAGCAGCTTAGTAGCCGTGGGTGTAGATACGCAGTATTTT.

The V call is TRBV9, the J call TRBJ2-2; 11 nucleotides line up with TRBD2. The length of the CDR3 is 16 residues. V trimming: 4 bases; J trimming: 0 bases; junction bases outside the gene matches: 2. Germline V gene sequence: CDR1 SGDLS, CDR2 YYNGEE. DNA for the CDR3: TGTGCCAGCAGCAGGGGACTAGCGGCGAACACCGGGGAGCTGTTTTTT. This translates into CASSRGLAANTGELFF.

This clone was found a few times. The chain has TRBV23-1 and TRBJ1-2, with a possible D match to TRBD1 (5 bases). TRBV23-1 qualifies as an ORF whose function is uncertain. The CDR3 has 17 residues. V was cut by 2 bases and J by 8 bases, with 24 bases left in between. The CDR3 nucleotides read TGCGCCAGCAGTCAAGCGCGGCAGGGCGGTTTGTCCTCCGGCTACACCTTC. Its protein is CASSQARQGGLSSGYTF.

CDR3 sequence reads: CSVAGRETQYF. CDR3 in DNA: TGCAGTGTTGCGGGCCGAGAGACCCAGTACTTC. The chain uses TRBV20-1 and TRBJ2-5; perhaps TRBD2 as D (5 bases). CDR1 is DFQATT, CDR2 SNEGSKA, per germline (reference sequence). The CDR3 loop spans 11 amino acids. Trimming removed 7 bases from V and 4 bases from J, with 10 bases in between.

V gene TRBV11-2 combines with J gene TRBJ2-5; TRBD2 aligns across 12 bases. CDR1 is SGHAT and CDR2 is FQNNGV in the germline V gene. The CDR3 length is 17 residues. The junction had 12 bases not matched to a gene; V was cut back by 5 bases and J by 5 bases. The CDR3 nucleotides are TGTGCCAGCAGCCCGTCCTCTAGCGGGGGGGCTCGGGAGACCCAGTACTTC. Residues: CASSPSSSGGARETQYF. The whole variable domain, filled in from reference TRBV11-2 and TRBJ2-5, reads EAGVAQSPRYKIIEKRQSVAFWCNPISGHATLYWYQQILGQGPKLLIQFQNNGVVDDSQLPKDRFSAERLKGVDSTLKIQPAKLEDSAVYLCASSPSSSGGARETQYFGPGTRLLVL.

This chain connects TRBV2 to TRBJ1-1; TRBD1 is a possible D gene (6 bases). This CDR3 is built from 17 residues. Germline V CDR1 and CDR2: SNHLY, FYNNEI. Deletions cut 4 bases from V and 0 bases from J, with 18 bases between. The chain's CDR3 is CASSGDIQRVMNTEAFF. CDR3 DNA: TGTGCCAGCAGTGGGGACATACAAAGGGTTATGAACACTGAAGCTTTCTTT. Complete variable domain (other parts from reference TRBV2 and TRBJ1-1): EPEVTQTPSHQVTQMGQEVILRCVPISNHLYFYWYRQILGQKVEFLVSFYNNEISEKSEIFDDQFSVERPDGSNFTLKIRSTKLEDSAMYFCASSGDIQRVMNTEAFFGQGTRLTVV.

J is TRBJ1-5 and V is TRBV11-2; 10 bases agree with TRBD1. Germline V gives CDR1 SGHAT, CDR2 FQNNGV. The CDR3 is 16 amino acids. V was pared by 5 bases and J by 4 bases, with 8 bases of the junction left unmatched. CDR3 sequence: CASSTGTGDGNQPQHF. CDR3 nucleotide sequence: TGTGCCAGCAGCACCGGGACAGGGGACGGAAATCAGCCCCAGCATTTT.

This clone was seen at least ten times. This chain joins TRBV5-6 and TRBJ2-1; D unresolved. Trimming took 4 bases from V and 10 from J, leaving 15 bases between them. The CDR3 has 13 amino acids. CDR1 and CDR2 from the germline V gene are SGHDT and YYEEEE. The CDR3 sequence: CASSPEVVREQFF. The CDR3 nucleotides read TGTGCCAGCAGCCCAGAGGTTGTCAGAGAGCAGTTCTTC.

CDR3: CASSSGTRSEQYF. CDR3 sequence (DNA): TGTGCCAGCAGCTCCGGGACTAGAAGCGAGCAGTACTTC. V usage is TRBV3-1 (or the pseudogene TRBV3-2) and J usage is TRBJ2-7; 8 bases match TRBD2. Trimming at V came to 5 bases and at J to 6 bases, leaving 6 bases not matched to a gene. CDR1 and CDR2 from the germline V gene are LGHDT and YNNKEL (reference sequence). The CDR3 covers 13 residues.

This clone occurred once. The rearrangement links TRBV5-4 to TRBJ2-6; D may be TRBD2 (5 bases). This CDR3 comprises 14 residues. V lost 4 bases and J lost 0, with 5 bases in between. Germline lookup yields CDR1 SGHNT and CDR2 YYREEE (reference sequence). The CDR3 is CASSGSSGANVLTF. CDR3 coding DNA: TGTGCCAGCAGCGGGAGCTCTGGGGCCAACGTCCTGACTTTC.

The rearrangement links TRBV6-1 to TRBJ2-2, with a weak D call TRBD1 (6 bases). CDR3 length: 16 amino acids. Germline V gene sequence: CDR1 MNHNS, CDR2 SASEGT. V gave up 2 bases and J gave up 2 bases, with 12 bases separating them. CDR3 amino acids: CASSERARGNTGELFF. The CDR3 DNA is TGTGCCAGCAGTGAAAGGGCCAGGGGTAACACCGGGGAGCTGTTTTTT.

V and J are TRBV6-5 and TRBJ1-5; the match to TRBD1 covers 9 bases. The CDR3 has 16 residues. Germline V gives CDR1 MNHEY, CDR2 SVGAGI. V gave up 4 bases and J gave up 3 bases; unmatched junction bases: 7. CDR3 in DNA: TGTGCCAGCAGTTCACTCCTACAGGGGGCCAATCAGCCCCAGCATTTT. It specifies CASSSLLQGANQPQHF.